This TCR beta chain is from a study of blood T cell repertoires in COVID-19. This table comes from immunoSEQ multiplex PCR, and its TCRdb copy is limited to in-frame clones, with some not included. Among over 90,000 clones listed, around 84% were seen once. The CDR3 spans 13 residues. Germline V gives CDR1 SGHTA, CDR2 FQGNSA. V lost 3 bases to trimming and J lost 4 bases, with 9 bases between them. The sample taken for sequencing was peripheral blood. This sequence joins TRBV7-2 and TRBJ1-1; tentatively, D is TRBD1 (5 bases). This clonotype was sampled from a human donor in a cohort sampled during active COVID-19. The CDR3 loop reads CASSFDRGTEAFF. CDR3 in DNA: TGTGCCAGCAGCTTCGACAGAGGCACTGAAGCTTTCTTT.